This is a list of T cell receptor beta chains from one sample in a study of cytomegalovirus exposure and HLA in healthy donors. Only in-frame clones appear in the TCRdb table, and some are missing; sequencing was by immunoSEQ multiplex PCR. The sample records 150,000 to 200,000 clones, around two thirds being singletons. Material: PBMCs. These receptors all stem from a man aged 35-49 years in good health and CMV-seronegative. Both conserved end residues are trimmed from each CDR3. Fields, in order: CDR3 length, clone size, V gene, CDR3 protein. A clone size is listed for some rows: how often the clone was seen (once, few, many), or a class if it is expanded.

length: 13
size: once
V: TRBV7-6
CDR3: ASSLGQILNEKLF

length: 12
size: NA
V: TRBV5-4
CDR3: ASSAQTGTYEQY

length: 12
size: NA
V: TRBV7-2
CDR3: ASSEPTGTQPQH

length: 10
size: NA
V: TRBV5-1
CDR3: ASSLGQLDYT

length: 11
size: NA
V: TRBV7-9
CDR3: ASRDGRKNIQY

length: 12
size: NA
V: TRBV19
CDR3: ASSRQGRLNEQY

length: 12
size: NA
V: TRBV6-6
CDR3: ASSLLALGHEQY

length: 12
size: NA
V: TRBV6-5
CDR3: ASSRTGWNSPLH

length: 12
size: NA
V: TRBV7-9
CDR3: SSSAQTGMETQY

length: 13
size: NA
V: TRBV19
CDR3: ASSGGQGGSDIQY

length: 15
size: NA
V: TRBV27
CDR3: ASSLYTQGAKFYEQY

length: 11
size: NA
V: TRBV6-4
CDR3: ASSVAGGYEQY